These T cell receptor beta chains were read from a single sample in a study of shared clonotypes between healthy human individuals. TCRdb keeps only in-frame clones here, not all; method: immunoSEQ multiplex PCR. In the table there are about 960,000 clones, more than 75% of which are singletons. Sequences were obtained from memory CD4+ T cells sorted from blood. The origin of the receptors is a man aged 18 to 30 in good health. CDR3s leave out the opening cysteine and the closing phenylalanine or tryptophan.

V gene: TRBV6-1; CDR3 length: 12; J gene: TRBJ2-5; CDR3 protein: ASSEVGGGETQY
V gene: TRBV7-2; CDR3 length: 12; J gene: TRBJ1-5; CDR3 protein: ASSLGAMNQPQH
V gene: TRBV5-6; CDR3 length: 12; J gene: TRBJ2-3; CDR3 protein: ASSRTGDTDTQY
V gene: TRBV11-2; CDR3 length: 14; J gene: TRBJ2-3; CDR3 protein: ASSFLAGANTDTQY
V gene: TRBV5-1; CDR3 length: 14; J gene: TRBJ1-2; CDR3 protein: ASSLGPGQTIYGYT
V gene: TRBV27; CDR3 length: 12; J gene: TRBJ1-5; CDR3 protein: ASSSGRADQPQH
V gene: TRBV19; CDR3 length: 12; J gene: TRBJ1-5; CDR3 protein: ASSILWGAQPQH
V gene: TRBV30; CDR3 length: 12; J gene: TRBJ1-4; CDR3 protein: AWSPGQGRQKLF
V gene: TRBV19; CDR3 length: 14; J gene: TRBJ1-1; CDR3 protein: ASSMRRGPLNTEAF
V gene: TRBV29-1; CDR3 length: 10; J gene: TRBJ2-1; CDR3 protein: SHSGGYNEQF
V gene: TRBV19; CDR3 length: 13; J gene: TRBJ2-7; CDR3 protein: ASSPWGQAGAEQY
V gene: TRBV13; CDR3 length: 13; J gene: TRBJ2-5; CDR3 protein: ASSLSGSIRETQY
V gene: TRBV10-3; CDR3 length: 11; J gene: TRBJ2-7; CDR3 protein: AIAGTGVYEQY
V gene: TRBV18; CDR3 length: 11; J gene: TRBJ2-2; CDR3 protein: ASSPPNTGELF
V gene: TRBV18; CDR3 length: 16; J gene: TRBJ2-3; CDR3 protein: ASSPGTSGGTSTDTQY
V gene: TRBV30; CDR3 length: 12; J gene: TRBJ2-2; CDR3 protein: AWRLSSNTGELF
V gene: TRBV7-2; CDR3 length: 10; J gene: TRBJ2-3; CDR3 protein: ASSLGGYTQY
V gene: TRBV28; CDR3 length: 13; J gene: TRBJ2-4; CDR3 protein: ASSLGGGPKNIQY
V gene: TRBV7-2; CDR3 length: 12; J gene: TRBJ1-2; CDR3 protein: ASSLEPVGGGYT
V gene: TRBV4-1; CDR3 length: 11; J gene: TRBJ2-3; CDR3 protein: ASSQDMGDTQY
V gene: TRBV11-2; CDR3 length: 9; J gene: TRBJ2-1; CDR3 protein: ASSLFDEQF
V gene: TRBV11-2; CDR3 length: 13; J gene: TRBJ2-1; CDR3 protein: ASSPLALASNEQF
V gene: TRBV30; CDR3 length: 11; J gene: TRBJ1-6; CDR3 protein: AWTPGVGSPLH
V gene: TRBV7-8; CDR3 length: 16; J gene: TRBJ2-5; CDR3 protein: ASSLARVAGSYQETQY
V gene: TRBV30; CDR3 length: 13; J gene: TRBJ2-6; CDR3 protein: AWSLGGSGANVLT
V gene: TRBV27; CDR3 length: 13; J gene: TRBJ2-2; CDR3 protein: ASSWRDRPTGELF
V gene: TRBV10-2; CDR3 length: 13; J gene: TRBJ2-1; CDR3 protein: ASSVVGLAGDEQF
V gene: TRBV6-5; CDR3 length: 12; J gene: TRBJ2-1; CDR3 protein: ASRRGVAYNEQF
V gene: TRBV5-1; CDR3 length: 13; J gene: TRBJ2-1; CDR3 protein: ASSLGDRGRNEQF
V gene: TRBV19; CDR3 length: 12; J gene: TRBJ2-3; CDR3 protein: ASLGGKGTDTQY
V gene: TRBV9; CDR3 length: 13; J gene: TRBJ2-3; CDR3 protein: ASSVAGRSTDTQY
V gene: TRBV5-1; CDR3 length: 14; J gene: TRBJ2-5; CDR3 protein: ASSLGLAEIQETQY
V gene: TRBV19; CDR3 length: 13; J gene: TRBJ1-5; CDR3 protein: ASSPQGNSNQPQH
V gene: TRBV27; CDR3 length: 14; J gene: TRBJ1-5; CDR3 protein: ASRDRPGVSNQPQH
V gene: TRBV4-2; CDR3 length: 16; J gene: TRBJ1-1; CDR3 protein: ASSQERQGVTRDTEAF
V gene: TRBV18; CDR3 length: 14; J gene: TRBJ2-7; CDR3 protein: ASSLGTAEFKSEQY
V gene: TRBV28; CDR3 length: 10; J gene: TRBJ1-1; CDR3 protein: AVGGRFTEAF
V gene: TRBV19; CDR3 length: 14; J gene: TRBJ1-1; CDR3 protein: ASRIAGDRRNTEAF
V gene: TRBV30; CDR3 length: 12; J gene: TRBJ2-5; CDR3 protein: AWTRQGVEKTQY
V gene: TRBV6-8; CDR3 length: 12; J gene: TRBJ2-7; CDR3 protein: AINLRQLLGEQY
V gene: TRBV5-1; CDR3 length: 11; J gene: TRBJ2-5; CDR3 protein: ASSRASEETQY
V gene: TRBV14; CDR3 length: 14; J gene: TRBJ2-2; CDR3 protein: ASSQGYPRDTGELF
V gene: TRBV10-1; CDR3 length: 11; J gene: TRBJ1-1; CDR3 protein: ASSGTGRAEAF
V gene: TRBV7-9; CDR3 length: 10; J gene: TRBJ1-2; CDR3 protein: ASSLTQGGYT
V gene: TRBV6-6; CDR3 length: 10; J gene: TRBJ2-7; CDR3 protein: ASSAGAYEQY
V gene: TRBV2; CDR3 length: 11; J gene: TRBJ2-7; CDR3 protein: ASRWERSYEQY